This TCR beta chain was found in a study of regulatory and conventional T cells in RAG deficiency. TCRdb's copy holds only in-frame clones and misses some; the assay was immunoSEQ multiplex PCR. This sample has about 46,000 clones, with about 87% found just once. Blood CD4+ CD25-low CD127-high conventional T cells supplied the genomic DNA template. The germline V and J ends were trimmed by 10 bases and 0 bases, with 24 bases remaining between them. There are 17 residues in the CDR3. Germline V gene sequence: CDR1 SGDLS, CDR2 YYNGEE. These data are also associated with another study on regulatory T cells. Turning to that study: Amplification used 52 TRBV primers and 13 TRBJ primers.

The receptor's source is a human donor in good health. The chain is built from TRBV9 and TRBJ2-3; tentatively, D is TRBD1 (5 bases). Sample: CD4+ effector T cells sorted from blood. CDR3 sequence reads: CAPVDSLPDLSTDTQYF. DNA of the CDR3: TGTGCCCCTGTTGACAGCTTGCCGGACCTTAGCACAGATACGCAGTATTTT.